The rows below give T cell receptor beta chains drawn from one sample of a study of blood T cell repertoires in COVID-19. Sequencing used immunoSEQ multiplex PCR; TCRdb keeps in-frame clones, though not all of them. This table holds 140,000 to 150,000 clones, roughly 88% found once. Specimen: peripheral blood. The receptors here all came from a woman between 55 and 75 years old with COVID-19, enrolled during active disease. Both conserved end residues are part of each CDR3. Each record gives: clone size, D gene, V gene, J gene, CDR3 protein, CDR3 DNA. A D gene is named only where the DNA matches it firmly. The size field is filled for only some rows; it gives once, few, many or a size class.

NA	NA	TRBV4-3	TRBJ2-5	CASSQDTQGKETQYF	TGCGCCAGCAGCCAAGATACCCAGGGAAAAGAGACCCAGTACTTC
NA	NA	TRBV9	TRBJ2-5	CASSRTGIETQYF	TGTGCCAGCAGTCGTACAGGGATAGAGACCCAGTACTTC
NA	TRBD1	TRBV9	TRBJ2-6	CASSEGAPGANVLTF	TGTGCCAGCAGCGAGGGGGCGCCCGGGGCCAACGTCCTGACTTTC
NA	NA	TRBV27	TRBJ1-2	CASSYRRGNYGYTF	TGTGCCAGCAGCTACAGGAGGGGTAACTATGGCTACACCTTC
NA	NA	TRBV9	TRBJ1-6	CASSGTGTSNSPLHF	TGTGCCAGCAGCGGAACCGGGACAAGTAATTCACCCCTCCACTTT
few	TRBD2	TRBV10-3	TRBJ2-2	CAITPGLARYTGELFF	TGTGCCATCACCCCGGGACTAGCGCGGTACACCGGGGAGCTGTTTTTT
NA	TRBD2	TRBV10-3	TRBJ2-1	CAARGGLGNEQFF	TGTGCCGCGCGGGGGGGCCTCGGCAATGAGCAGTTCTTC
NA	NA	TRBV18	TRBJ1-4	CASSKRNDGIEKLFF	TGTGCCAGCTCAAAGAGGAACGACGGGATTGAAAAACTGTTTTTT
NA	NA	TRBV4-1	TRBJ1-1	CASSPRRAGPTEAFF	TGCGCCAGCAGCCCCCGGCGAGCAGGGCCCACTGAAGCTTTCTTT
NA	NA	TRBV7-9	TRBJ1-5	CASSFEGQPQHF	TGTGCCAGCAGCTTCGAGGGTCAGCCCCAGCATTTT
NA	TRBD1	TRBV4-1	TRBJ1-4	CASSPSDRGRFGTNEKLFF	TGCGCCAGCAGCCCCTCGGACAGGGGGCGTTTCGGTACTAATGAAAAACTGTTTTTT
NA	NA	TRBV11-2	TRBJ1-1	CASSPRHYEAFF	TGTGCCAGCAGCCCTCGACATTATGAAGCTTTCTTT
NA	NA	TRBV24-1	TRBJ2-5	CATSDSQGRETQYF	TGTGCCACCAGTGATTCTCAGGGGAGAGAGACCCAGTACTTC
few	NA	TRBV5-1	TRBJ1-4	CASSRGMGEKLFF	TGCGCCAGCAGCCGCGGGATGGGGGAAAAACTGTTTTTT
NA	NA	TRBV18	TRBJ1-2	CASSRETGYNYGYTF	TGTGCCAGCTCACGAGAGACAGGATATAACTATGGCTACACCTTC
once	TRBD1	TRBV11-3	TRBJ1-1	CASSSRTGNTEAFF	TGTGCCAGCAGCTCCCGGACAGGGAACACTGAAGCTTTCTTT
NA	TRBD2	TRBV6-6	TRBJ2-7	CASSYPSDGTSYEQYF	TGTGCCAGCAGTTACCCCTCAGACGGGACTAGCTACGAGCAGTACTTC
NA	TRBD1	TRBV2	TRBJ1-4	CASSEAGGINEKLFF	TGTGCCAGCAGTGAGGCAGGGGGCATTAATGAAAAACTGTTTTTT
NA	TRBD1	TRBV3-1/TRBV3-2	TRBJ2-1	CASSHTRQGFYEQFF	TGTGCCAGCAGCCATACTCGACAGGGATTCTATGAGCAGTTCTTC
NA	NA	TRBV6-5	TRBJ1-6	CASSYSTPRNSPLHF	TGTGCCAGCAGTTACTCGACACCCCGGAATTCACCCCTCCACTTT
once	TRBD2	TRBV3-1/TRBV3-2	TRBJ2-3	CASSHSGGGDTQYF	TGTGCCAGCAGCCATAGCGGGGGGGGAGATACGCAGTATTTT
few	TRBD1	TRBV11-2	TRBJ1-6	CASSSPPTGWNSPLHF	TGTGCCAGCAGCTCCCCGCCGACAGGGTGGAATTCACCCCTCCACTTT
once	TRBD1	TRBV2	TRBJ1-1	CASSEDRGNNEAFF	TGTGCCAGCAGTGAAGACAGGGGAAACAATGAAGCTTTCTTT
NA	NA	TRBV15	TRBJ2-7	CATSRAPGSYEQYF	TGTGCCACCAGCAGAGCCCCAGGATCCTACGAGCAGTACTTC
NA	NA	TRBV5-4	TRBJ1-1	CASSGAQGSTEAFF	TGTGCCAGCAGCGGAGCACAGGGCAGCACTGAAGCTTTCTTT